These T cell receptor beta chains were read from a single sample in a study of post-analysis software for immune sequencing data. TCRdb re-analysed the PCR reads in MiXCR, keeping a single row per CDR3 protein. The sample shows about 500,000 distinct CDR3 sequences, around 40% of them seen only once. What was sequenced was blood. Source of these receptors: a girl aged 5 to 17 with multiple sclerosis. Each CDR3 is given with its conserved first and last residue. The order of the fields is clone size, J gene, D gene, V gene, CDR3 protein, CDR3 DNA. D genes are given only for firm matches. Clone size appears in some rows only: once, few, many, or a class for an expanded clone.

. TRBJ1-5 . TRBV28 CASSFLSDQPQHF TGTGCCAGCAGTTTCCTTTCTGATCAGCCCCAGCATTTT
. TRBJ2-5 . TRBV28 CASSPWQSGSQETQYF TGTGCCAGCAGTCCCTGGCAGTCAGGGAGCCAGGAGACCCAGTACTTC
. TRBJ2-7 . TRBV7-2 CASSLPGMYEQYF TGTGCCAGCAGCTTGCCAGGGATGTACGAGCAGTACTTC
few TRBJ2-3 . TRBV7-7 CASSNSGTDTQYF TGTGCTAGCAGCAATTCGGGCACAGATACGCAGTATTTT
. TRBJ2-3 . TRBV5-1 CASSWRANTDTQYF TGCGCCAGCAGCTGGCGGGCAAACACAGATACGCAGTATTTT
few TRBJ2-5 . TRBV27 CASSQPGLLQETQYF TGTGCCAGCAGTCAACCGGGACTCCTCCAAGAGACCCAGTACTTC
. TRBJ2-7 TRBD1 TRBV5-1 CASSPGQGSWEQYF TGCGCCAGCAGCCCAGGACAGGGGTCTTGGGAGCAGTACTTC
few TRBJ2-3 TRBD2 TRBV12-3/TRBV12-4 CASTTEGGRGDTQYF TGTGCCAGCACCACGGAAGGCGGGAGAGGAGATACGCAGTATTTT
few TRBJ2-5 . TRBV12-3/TRBV12-4 CASSSNGVETQYF TGTGCCAGCAGTTCCAACGGGGTGGAGACCCAGTACTTC
. TRBJ1-1 . TRBV6-1 CASSATENTEAFF TGTGCCAGCAGTGCCACGGAGAACACTGAAGCTTTCTTT
few TRBJ2-3 . TRBV2 CASKSQGSSTDTQYF TGTGCCAGCAAATCACAGGGCAGTTCCACAGATACGCAGTATTTT
. TRBJ2-3 . TRBV6-2/TRBV6-3 CASKVWRADTQYF TGTGCCAGCAAAGTGTGGAGGGCAGATACGCAGTATTTT
few TRBJ2-7 TRBD1 TRBV20-1 CSARRTGGLYEQYF TGCAGTGCCAGGCGGACAGGGGGTTTGTACGAGCAGTACTTC
. TRBJ1-6 . TRBV9 CASSAPDSPLHF TGTGCCAGCAGCGCCCCCGATTCACCCCTCCACTTT
few TRBJ2-3 . TRBV5-1 CASSLNGQVLGGGRTDTQYF TGCGCCAGCAGCCTAAATGGACAGGTCCTCGGCGGGGGACGCACAGATACGCAGTATTTT
. TRBJ2-5 . TRBV24-1 CATSDLFNGYQETQYF TGTGCCACCAGTGATTTATTTAACGGGTACCAAGAGACCCAGTACTTC
. TRBJ1-1 . TRBV7-3 CASSLGLSGDTEAFF TGTGCCAGCAGCTTAGGACTCTCGGGGGACACTGAAGCTTTCTTT
. TRBJ1-2 . TRBV6-5 CASSFTGNNGYTF TGTGCCAGCAGTTTTACAGGGAATAATGGCTACACCTTC
few TRBJ1-5 . TRBV6-5 CASRSGNQPQHF TGTGCCAGCAGGAGCGGGAATCAGCCCCAGCATTTT
few TRBJ2-3 TRBD2 TRBV29-1 CSVDGGSPQYF TGCAGCGTTGATGGCGGGAGCCCACAGTATTTT
few TRBJ1-5 . TRBV4-1 CASSPSDRPYLGNQPQHF TGCGCCAGCAGCCCAAGCGACCGCCCTTATTTGGGCAATCAGCCCCAGCATTTT
. TRBJ2-5 TRBD2 TRBV9 CASSVEGEGETQYF TGTGCCAGCAGCGTAGAAGGGGAGGGAGAGACCCAGTACTTC
few TRBJ2-7 TRBD1 TRBV7-2 CASSPQGSPFGEQYF TGTGCCAGCAGCCCACAGGGGTCCCCCTTTGGGGAGCAGTACTTC
. TRBJ2-1 TRBD2 TRBV6-5 CASRDTSGTKQFF TGTGCCAGCAGGGACACTAGCGGGACTAAGCAGTTCTTC
few TRBJ1-5 TRBD1 TRBV20-1 CSVGQGDSNQPQHF TGCAGTGTCGGACAGGGAGATAGCAATCAGCCCCAGCATTTT
. TRBJ2-7 . TRBV28 CASRGTLPYEQYF TGTGCCAGCAGAGGGACACTACCCTACGAGCAGTACTTC
. TRBJ2-1 TRBD2 TRBV7-9 CASSLRLGGRTYNEQFF TGTGCCAGCAGCTTAAGACTCGGCGGGAGGACCTACAATGAGCAGTTCTTC
. TRBJ2-1 . TRBV5-1 CASSLSGVLLDEQFF TGCGCCAGCAGCTTGTCGGGGGTTCTTCTCGATGAGCAGTTCTTC
. TRBJ2-7 TRBD1 TRBV20-1 CSARDNDRALHEQYF TGCAGTGCTAGAGACAACGACAGGGCTTTACACGAGCAGTACTTC
. TRBJ1-5 . TRBV9 CASSAGGGGFNQPQHF TGTGCCAGCAGCGCAGGAGGAGGGGGATTCAATCAGCCCCAGCATTTT
. TRBJ1-2 . TRBV7-2 CASSPNQGAYGYTF TGTGCCAGCAGCCCCAACCAGGGAGCCTATGGCTACACCTTC
. TRBJ1-2 . TRBV20-1 CSAIGPPNYGYTF TGCAGTGCTATAGGGCCACCTAACTATGGCTACACCTTC
. TRBJ2-1 . TRBV18 CASSPSNHGGEQFF TGTGCCAGCTCACCGTCAAACCATGGGGGTGAGCAGTTCTTC
. TRBJ2-1 TRBD2 TRBV3-1 CASSQPQLAGDNEQFF TGTGCCAGCAGCCAACCTCAACTAGCGGGGGATAATGAGCAGTTCTTC
. TRBJ2-1 . TRBV10-1 CASSELGDEQFF TGCGCCAGCAGTGAATTGGGGGATGAGCAGTTCTTC
. TRBJ1-2 TRBD1 TRBV9 CAEKTGPKDGYTF TGTGCCGAAAAGACAGGGCCAAAGGATGGCTACACCTTC
. TRBJ2-7 . TRBV9 CASSVGGAGAEQYF TGTGCCAGCAGCGTAGGGGGAGCAGGGGCCGAGCAGTACTTC
few TRBJ2-7 . TRBV29-1 CSAEPGAGNEQYF TGCAGCGCCGAGCCGGGGGCTGGGAACGAGCAGTACTTC
. TRBJ2-1 TRBD1 TRBV5-1 CASTRGSGSYNEQFF TGCGCCAGCACCAGGGGGTCGGGCTCCTACAATGAGCAGTTCTTC
. TRBJ2-5 . TRBV5-1 CASRAWGETQYF TGCGCCAGCAGAGCTTGGGGGGAGACCCAGTACTTC
. TRBJ2-3 . TRBV20-1 CSASPVGFLDTQYF TGCAGTGCTAGCCCAGTAGGTTTCCTAGATACGCAGTATTTT
. TRBJ2-7 . TRBV24-1 CATSDEEGYEQYF TGTGCCACCAGTGACGAAGAAGGCTACGAGCAGTACTTC